This section outlines one T cell receptor beta chain sequence together with its context. Authors' processing steps: Scientists estimated how many nucleated cells there were by amplifying reference gene primers. Clones were sequenced by immunoSEQ multiplex PCR, and TCRdb holds only the in-frame ones, with some missing. The DNA gave D and trimming, while V, J and clone size come from that table. The sample includes roughly 230,000 clones, approximately 80% of them seen just once. These data belong to a study of blood T cell repertoires in COVID-19. Turning to the study itself: In each case, the material was cDNA or gDNA derived from T cells, B-cell-depleted T cells, or PBMCs.

CDR1 is SEHNR, CDR2 FQNEAQ, per germline (reference sequence). The CDR3 is 15 amino acids. V lost 3 bases to trimming and J lost 14 bases, with 25 bases between them. Sequencing was performed on peripheral blood. The chain couples TRBV7-9 to TRBJ1-2; D is perhaps TRBD1 (5 bases). The sequence was collected from a woman aged 45-65 years with acute or convalescent COVID-19. The CDR3 spells CASSFFGGSYSGGTF. DNA of the CDR3: TGTGCCAGCAGCTTTTTCGGGGGTTCCTATAGTGGCGGGACCTTC.